The clone carrying this TCR beta chain was found a few times. No antigen is known for it. Germline V CDR1 and CDR2: MDHEN, SYDVKM. V lost 6 bases, J lost 0 bases, and 7 bases stayed unmatched. The CDR3 totals 16 residues. These data originate in a study of beta chain features in type 1 diabetes. Sequenced material consisted of expressed TCRB transcripts (all of the isolated RNA was reverse transcribed). Method: immunoSEQ multiplex PCR; TCRdb's copy keeps in-frame clones and lacks some. Of 300,000 or so clones in the sample, roughly a tenth were seen once. General observations from the study: Moderate yet significant TCRB CDR3 shortening was seen in Type 1 diabetes patients in all four CD4+ subsets. Fewer insertions but more deletions were seen at VDJ junctions in type 1 diabetes patients. No resolution was reached here on whether HLA type influences TCRB rearrangement. It was among patients, rather than healthy donors, that naive, central memory and Treg TCRB repertoires appeared more similar.

The sequence derives from a young man with type 1 diabetes. The J gene is TRBJ2-7, the V gene TRBV28, with TRBD1 matching over 11 bases. Sequenced: central memory CD4+ T cells from blood. This CDR3 is CASRGPGQGVSYEQYF. CDR3 coding DNA: TGTGCCAGCAGGGGTCCGGGACAGGGGGTCTCCTACGAGCAGTACTTC.